The rows below give T cell receptor beta chains drawn from one sample of a study of shared clonotypes between healthy human individuals. Some clones are missing from TCRdb's copy, which holds only in-frame ones; the method was immunoSEQ multiplex PCR. The sample holds approximately 1.9 million clones, around 95% seen once. Sequenced sample: naive CD8+ T cells from PBMCs. These receptors were taken from a man aged 18-30 years in good health. Some clones in this sample may be carry-over from other donors' samples. Each CDR3 is given with its conserved first and last residue. D genes are given only for firm matches. Expanded clones are given a class, and other clones once, few, many or no size at all.

j_gene	abundance	d_gene	v_gene	CDR3nt	CDR3aa
TRBJ1-1	.	.	TRBV7-6	TGTGCCAGCAGCTACAACGAGAACACTGAAGCTTTCTTT	CASSYNENTEAFF
TRBJ1-5	.	.	TRBV10-3	TGTGCCATCAGTGAGTCGAGGACTAACCAGCCCCAGCATTTT	CAISESRTNQPQHF
TRBJ2-7	.	TRBD2	TRBV27	TGTGCCAGCAGTCAGGGACTAGCGGGACCCCAAAACAGATACGAGCAGTACTTC	CASSQGLAGPQNRYEQYF
TRBJ1-1	.	TRBD1	TRBV9	TGTGCCAGCAGCCCGACAGGGCTGAACACTGAAGCTTTCTTT	CASSPTGLNTEAFF
TRBJ2-2	.	.	TRBV28	TGTGCCAGCAACAAGGCGGACACCGGGGAGCTGTTTTTT	CASNKADTGELFF
TRBJ1-4	.	.	TRBV27	TGTGCCAGCAGTTCACTCAATCGTGGGTTTGAAAAACTGTTTTTT	CASSSLNRGFEKLFF
TRBJ2-7	few	.	TRBV29-1	TGCAGCGTTGATGTCCAGGGGGGAGGCGACGAGCAGTACTTC	CSVDVQGGGDEQYF
TRBJ2-7	.	.	TRBV30	TGTGCCTGGAGTATGGACGGTCCCGGTCGCTACGAGCAGTACTTC	CAWSMDGPGRYEQYF
TRBJ1-1	.	TRBD1	TRBV6-1	TGTGCCAGCAGTGAGGACAGGGTCCAGTTTACTGAAGCTTTCTTT	CASSEDRVQFTEAFF
TRBJ2-3	.	.	TRBV7-3	TGTGCCAGCAGCTGGACCGGTACAGATACGCAGTATTTT	CASSWTGTDTQYF